Below are 7 T cell receptor beta chains sequenced from a single sample in a study of graft-versus-host responses after intestinal transplantation (dated by TCRdb to the early 2020s). Library method: the immunoSEQ multiplex PCR assay. This immuneACCESS table, as held by TCRdb, lists in-frame sequences with V and J called but not all clones. Of the missing ones, under half trace to an unresolved V gene in checked studies; the others have no known cause. The sample has tens of thousands of clones on record, roughly four fifths of them singletons. The biggest ten clones account for under 4% of the sample. Sequenced here: PBMCs, sampled around 1,000 days after transplant. Receptors originate from a human patient who received an intestinal transplant, so some T cells may come from the graft donor.

The chain is built from TRBV27 and TRBJ1-6; TRBD1 might be the D (6 bases). The CDR3 length is 16 residues. V lost 5 bases and J 6 bases, leaving 17 bases between the germline ends. The germline V gene has CDR1 MNHEY and CDR2 SMNVEV (reference sequence). The CDR3 sequence is CASSRGGNLSNSPLHF. For the CDR3, the DNA is TGTGCCAGCAGTAGGGGGGGGAACCTATCTAATTCACCCCTCCACTTT.

The DNA for the CDR3 is TGTGCCAGCAGCCCGCACTGGGGGACAGGGTTCTACGAGCAGTACTTC. Protein: CASSPHWGTGFYEQYF. This chain connects TRBV7-8 to TRBJ2-5; 9 bases agree with TRBD1. TRBJ2-7 matches the DNA end more closely, so the J call is doubtful. This CDR3 spans 16 amino acids. Germline assignment: CDR1 SGHVS and CDR2 FQNEAQ.

This clone was counted once. The chain has TRBV6-1 and TRBJ2-7, with D unresolved. Trimming removed 3 bases at V and 2 bases at J, with 8 bases between. This CDR3 has 13 amino acids. Germline CDR1 and CDR2: MNHNS and SASEGT. The CDR3 DNA reads TGTGCCAGCAGTGATCTGCGAACCTACGAGCAGTACTTC. Translated, it gives CASSDLRTYEQYF.

This chain links TRBV7-6 with TRBJ2-7, with D hard to call. Germline V gene sequence: CDR1 SGHVS, CDR2 FNYEAQ. The germline V and J ends were trimmed by 4 bases and 3 bases, with 10 bases remaining between them. There are 13 residues in the CDR3. CDR3 bases: TGTGCCAGCAGCTCCCCACCTCTCTACGAGCAGTACTTC. Translating gives CASSSPPLYEQYF.

The chain recombines TRBV5-1 with TRBJ2-7, with D possibly TRBD2 on 6 matching bases. Germline V gene sequence: CDR1 SGHRS, CDR2 YFSETQ. V was shortened by 3 bases and J by 6 bases, with 22 bases between the two germline ends. The CDR3 loop spans 16 amino acids. For the CDR3, the DNA is TGCGCCAGCAGCTCTATGGACCGGGACCTGGGAGGCGAGCAGTACTTC. Its translation: CASSSMDRDLGGEQYF.

The rearrangement joins TRBV28 to TRBJ1-5; unclear D gene. The length of the CDR3 is 15 residues. The ends were cut back, 2 bases at V and 0 bases at J, with 8 bases in the middle. Germline CDR1 MDHEN, CDR2 SYDVKM. The CDR3 region has the DNA TGTGCCAGCAGTTTACAGAGTTATAGCAATCAGCCCCAGCATTTT. This translates into CASSLQSYSNQPQHF.

V and J are TRBV5-1 and TRBJ2-2; perhaps TRBD2 as D (5 bases). Germline CDR1 reads SGHRS; CDR2 reads YFSETQ. The CDR3 totals 15 residues. V was clipped by 4 bases and J by 4 bases, with 14 bases between them. CDR3: CASSNPGGLTGELFF. CDR3 sequence (DNA): TGCGCCAGCAGCAATCCAGGAGGTCTCACCGGGGAGCTGTTTTTT.